The 14 T cell receptor beta chains in this list originate from one sample, sequenced in a study of regulatory T cells in long-lasting Graves disease. Time point here: newly diagnosed GD, antithyroid drugs for less than 3 months. The TCR library was prepared using RNA isolated from PBMCs. To make TCR beta libraries, researchers used iRepertoire HTBI primers and Arm-PCR of CDR3 regions. TCRdb ran MiXCR on the multiplex PCR reads and lists one entry per CDR3 protein. The sample consists of about 530,000 distinct CDR3 sequences, about 15% of them appearing once. The data also belong to a second study, concerning T cells in Graves' hyperthyroidism and ophthalmopathy.

Sample: peripheral blood mononuclear cells (PBMCs), taken at new diagnosis, from a patient treated with antithyroid drugs. Every receptor here comes from a woman aged 35-60 years with Graves disease.

V gene TRBV7-9 combines with J gene TRBJ1-4; the D gene is possibly TRBD1 (6 bases). V lost 3 bases to trimming and J lost 2 bases, with 19 bases between them. The CDR3 is 18 residues long. Germline V gives CDR1 SEHNR, CDR2 FQNEAQ (reference sequence). CDR3 loop: CASSFLGGGQGTNEKLFF. The DNA of the CDR3 is TGTGCCAGCAGCTTCCTGGGGGGAGGGCAGGGGACTAATGAAAAACTGTTTTTT.

Many counts were recorded for this clonotype. This sequence joins TRBV7-6 and TRBJ2-3, with D perhaps matching TRBD2 (6 bases). Germline V lookup: CDR1 SGHVS, CDR2 FNYEAQ. V lost 5 bases to trimming and J lost 5 bases, with 14 bases between them. The CDR3 contains 14 residues. CDR3 loop: CASSHGVGGDTQYF. The CDR3 bases are TGTGCCAGCAGCCACGGGGTGGGAGGAGATACGCAGTATTTT.

There are many counts of this clonotype. CDR3 protein: CASSPKMGAVLYGYTF. DNA for the CDR3: TGTGCCAGCAGCCCAAAAATGGGGGCAGTCCTCTATGGCTACACCTTC. V is TRBV3-1 and J is TRBJ1-2; a weak D match, TRBD1 (6 bases). The CDR3 extends over 16 amino acids. Trimming stripped 4 bases from V and 4 bases from J, with 19 bases between. Germline V lookup: CDR1 LGHDT, CDR2 YNNKEL (reference sequence).

V gene TRBV19 combines with J gene TRBJ1-2; unclear D gene. Per the germline V gene, CDR1 is LNHDA and CDR2 is SQIVND (reference sequence). Trimming took 3 bases from V and 8 from J, leaving 19 bases between them. The CDR3 has 15 residues. The CDR3 DNA reads TGTGCCAGTAGTATTGACCCGCCGAGGCGGCAAGGCTACACCTTC. Translated: CASSIDPPRRQGYTF. The full variable domain, rest sourced from reference TRBV19 and TRBJ1-2, is DGGITQSPKYLFRKEGQNVTLSCEQNLNHDAMYWYRQDPGQGLRLIYYSQIVNDFQKGDIAEGYSVSREKKESFPLTVTSAQKNPTAFYLCASSIDPPRRQGYTFGSGTRLTVV.

This clonotype was observed at least ten times. This rearrangement joins TRBV2 to TRBJ2-3; D perhaps matches TRBD1 (6 bases). Germline values: CDR1 SNHLY, CDR2 FYNNEI. CDR3 length: 12 residues. Trimming removed 9 bases from V and 3 bases from J, with 10 bases in between. CDR3 loop: CASTGWTDTQYF. For the CDR3, the DNA is TGTGCCAGTACAGGGTGGACAGATACGCAGTATTTT.

This clonotype was picked up a small number of times. This chain uses TRBV28 with TRBJ1-1; D is uncertain. The V gene's germline CDR1 is MDHEN and CDR2 SYDVKM. CDR3 length equals 13 residues. V lost 5 bases to trimming and J lost 1 base, with 8 bases between them. The CDR3 DNA reads TGTGCCAGCAGTCTCCCGGCGAACACTGAAGCTTTCTTT. It encodes CASSLPANTEAFF.

The gene calls are TRBV27 and TRBJ1-6; the D gene is possibly TRBD1 (6 bases). The germline V gene encodes CDR1 MNHEY and CDR2 SMNVEV (reference sequence). CDR3 length: 15 amino acids. Trimming shortened V by 6 bases and J by 6 bases, and 15 bases separated the two germline ends. As DNA, the CDR3 is TGTGCCAGCAGCGAGTCCCGGGACACTAATTCACCCCTCCACTTT. As protein: CASSESRDTNSPLHF.

This clonotype showed up many times. The rearrangement links TRBV6-1 to TRBJ2-5, with D unresolved. Trimming stripped 3 bases from V and 5 bases from J, with 10 bases between. CDR1 MNHNS and CDR2 SASEGT come from the germline V gene. The CDR3 is 13 amino acids. The CDR3 loop reads CASSELARETQYF. CDR3 sequence (DNA): TGTGCCAGCAGTGAGCTCGCACGGGAGACCCAGTACTTC.

There are many counts of this clonotype. DNA for the CDR3: TGTGCCAGCAATACCCAGGGGAACACTGAAGCTTTCTTT. This codes for CASNTQGNTEAFF. The chain combines TRBV12-3 or TRBV12-4 with TRBJ1-1; possible D gene TRBD1, 5 bases. V lost 7 bases to trimming and J lost 1 base, with 10 bases between them. The CDR3 has 13 residues.

The table lists this clonotype with a few counts. This chain connects TRBV19 to TRBJ2-2; D call uncertain. V was shortened by 3 bases and J by 4 bases, with 9 bases between the two germline ends. CDR1 and CDR2 from the germline V gene are LNHDA and SQIVND (reference sequence). This CDR3 is built from 14 residues. The CDR3: CASSISPVTGELFF. The DNA of the CDR3 is TGTGCCAGTAGTATTTCGCCGGTCACCGGGGAGCTGTTTTTT.

This clonotype was counted only a few times. The chain has TRBV27 and TRBJ2-7; D uncertain. V was cut by 5 bases and J by 4 bases, with 18 bases left in between. The germline gives CDR1 MNHEY, CDR2 SMNVEV (reference sequence). This CDR3 region has 15 residues. Here the CDR3 DNA reads TGTGCCAGCAGTCCTATTGGGGTTGGGGATTACGAGCAGTACTTC. Translated, it gives CASSPIGVGDYEQYF.

This clonotype was observed many times. CDR3 amino acids: CASSSTGTIDEQFF. Here the CDR3 DNA reads TGTGCCAGCAGTTCGACCGGGACAATCGATGAGCAGTTCTTC. The V call is TRBV28, the J call TRBJ2-1, with D maybe TRBD1 (6 bases). The ends were cut back, 4 bases at V and 8 bases at J, with 15 bases in the middle. The CDR3 covers 14 residues. Germline assignment: CDR1 MDHEN and CDR2 SYDVKM.

The chain links TRBV30 to TRBJ1-1, with D perhaps matching TRBD1 (6 bases). This CDR3 contains 14 residues. V lost 4 bases to trimming and J lost 1 base, with 13 bases between them. Germline CDR1 is GTSNPN and CDR2 is SVGIG (reference sequence). The chain's CDR3 is CAWTYWGRNTEAFF. CDR3 nucleotides: TGTGCCTGGACTTATTGGGGGCGGAACACTGAAGCTTTCTTT.

This clonotype has more than one count but fewer than ten. The chain employs TRBV9 and TRBJ2-3; 8 nucleotides align to TRBD2. The CDR3 spans 15 residues. V dropped 3 bases and J dropped 3; count of bases not matched to a gene: 6. CDR1 and CDR2 (germline): SGDLS, YYNGEE. The CDR3 region has the DNA TGTGCCAGCAGCGGGCCGGGAGGGAATACAGATACGCAGTATTTT. Its protein product is CASSGPGGNTDTQYF. Supplemented by reference TRBV9 and TRBJ2-3, the full variable domain reads DSGVTQTPKHLITATGQRVTLRCSPRSGDLSVYWYQQSLDQGLQFLIQYYNGEERAKGNILERFSAQQFPDLHSELNLSSLELGDSALYFCASSGPGGNTDTQYFGPGTRLTVL.